A single sample gave rise to the 32 T cell receptor beta chains below, sequenced in a study of blood T cells in healthy people across ages. With a J-beta primer mix and a sample-barcoded 5' primer, a second PCR ran about 6 to 11 cycles. TCRdb re-derived calls from the 5' RACE reads in MiXCR, one entry per CDR3 protein. The table lists 1.5 million to 2 million distinct CDR3 sequences, about 39% of them singletons. The sample consisted of blood. The source of these receptors is a human donor in good health.

The CDR3 DNA is TGCAGCGCGGATGTATTTGCCCGCGGTGGAAATGAGCAGTTCTTC. It specifies CSADVFARGGNEQFF. The chain joins TRBV29-1 to TRBJ2-1; D not resolved. V lost 7 bases to trimming and J lost 7 bases, with 23 bases between them. The CDR3 loop spans 15 amino acids. CDR1 is SQVTM, CDR2 ANQGSEA, per germline.

This clonotype has just a few counts. The chain links TRBV29-1 to TRBJ2-7, with 7 bases fitting TRBD1. The germline gives CDR1 SQVTM, CDR2 ANQGSEA. This CDR3 contains 15 residues. The V segment lost 4 bases and the J segment 0 bases; nucleotides outside the gene matches: 9. The CDR3: CSVVRTGTSSYEQYF. CDR3 coding DNA: TGCAGCGTTGTTCGGACAGGCACCAGCTCCTACGAGCAGTACTTC.

This clonotype has more than one count but fewer than ten. The V call is TRBV7-2, the J call TRBJ2-1; TRBD2 aligns across 12 bases. Germline lookup yields CDR1 SGHTA and CDR2 FQGNSA. Germline trimming cut 5 bases from V and 6 bases from J; bases unmatched to any gene: 8. The CDR3 totals 16 residues. The CDR3 loop is CASSLSSGGAINEQFF. The DNA for the CDR3 is TGTGCCAGCAGCCTATCTAGCGGGGGGGCCATCAATGAGCAGTTCTTC.

The J gene is TRBJ1-4, the V gene TRBV7-2; 7 nucleotides agree with TRBD1. The CDR3 loop spans 14 amino acids. Looked up from germline, CDR1 is SGHTA and CDR2 is FQGNSA. V lost 6 bases, J lost 11 bases, and 12 bases stayed unmatched. CDR3 protein: CASSFQGPGQKLFF. The CDR3 region has the DNA TGTGCCAGCAGTTTCCAAGGCCCGGGACAGAAACTGTTTTTT.

In DNA form, the CDR3 reads TGTGCCAGCAGCTTAGGTTTTCTAGCGGGGGGATACAATGAGCAGTTCTTC. This encodes CASSLGFLAGGYNEQFF. The chain carries TRBV7-8 and TRBJ2-1; 11 positions match TRBD2. Germline V gene sequence: CDR1 SGHVS, CDR2 FQNEAQ. Losses at the gene ends were 1 base for V and 4 bases for J; bases not matched to a gene: 6. The CDR3 extends over 17 amino acids.

The chain joins TRBV28 to TRBJ2-7, with a tentative D call TRBD1 (6 bases). The V end lost 8 bases, the J end lost 4 bases, and 12 bases lay between the germline ends. CDR1 is MDHEN and CDR2 is SYDVKM in the germline V gene. The CDR3 contains 12 residues. For the CDR3, the DNA is TGTGCCAGCGGGTCCCAGGGGTACGAGCAGTACTTC. As protein: CASGSQGYEQYF. The whole variable domain, filled in from reference TRBV28 and TRBJ2-7, reads DVKVTQSSRYLVKRTGEKVFLECVQDMDHENMFWYRQDPGLGLRLIYFSYDVKMKEKGDIPEGYSVSREKKERFSLILESASTNQTSMYLCASGSQGYEQYFGPGTRLTVT.

This chain uses TRBV30 with TRBJ2-5, with D perhaps matching TRBD1 (5 bases). This CDR3 region has 16 residues. Germline V gene sequence: CDR1 GTSNPN, CDR2 SVGIG (reference sequence). Trimming took off 0 bases at V and 1 base at J, with 15 bases between the two ends. The CDR3 protein is CAWSVQASLRQETQYF. CDR3 nucleotide sequence: TGTGCCTGGAGTGTACAGGCCAGCCTACGCCAAGAGACCCAGTACTTC.

The genes are TRBV5-1 and TRBJ2-1; 10 nucleotides match TRBD2. V shed 6 bases, J shed 5 bases, and the junction held 5 bases outside the gene matches. Per germline, CDR1 SGHRS and CDR2 YFSETQ. The CDR3 totals 14 residues. The CDR3 nucleotides are TGCGCCAGCAATAAGCGGGGGGGAAACAATGAGCAGTTCTTC. Encoded protein: CASNKRGGNNEQFF.

This clonotype was seen only a few times. The V and J genes are TRBV9 and TRBJ1-2; 8 bases align to TRBD1. V shed 3 bases, J shed 4 bases, and the junction held 5 bases outside the gene matches. The CDR3 has 14 amino acids. Germline CDR1 is SGDLS and CDR2 is YYNGEE. The CDR3 region is CASSATGVPYGYTF. CDR3 bases: TGTGCCAGCAGCGCGACAGGGGTCCCCTATGGCTACACCTTC.

This clonotype was counted at least ten times. This chain uses TRBV7-2 with TRBJ2-3; D might be TRBD2 (6 bases). Looked up from germline, CDR1 is SGHTA and CDR2 is FQGNSA. V gave up 4 bases and J gave up 0 bases, with 11 bases separating them. This CDR3 comprises 15 residues. In nucleotides, the CDR3 is TGTGCCAGCAGCTACATAGCGGCTAGCACAGATACGCAGTATTTT. Protein: CASSYIAASTDTQYF.

In its sample, this clonotype was seen a few times. The V gene is TRBV13, the J gene TRBJ2-7; D ambiguous. CDR1 PRHDT and CDR2 FYEKMQ come from the germline V gene (reference sequence). This CDR3 is 14 amino acids long. Deletions cut 5 bases from V and 0 bases from J, with 11 bases between. The CDR3 sequence is CASSPTESSYEQYF. For the CDR3, the DNA is TGTGCCAGCAGCCCGACGGAAAGCTCCTACGAGCAGTACTTC.

V and J are TRBV6-6 and TRBJ2-1; D gene uncertain. V lost 0 bases and J lost 9, with 6 bases in between. Per germline, CDR1 MNHNY and CDR2 SVGAGI (reference sequence). This CDR3 has 12 amino acids. CDR3 nucleotide sequence: TGTGCCAGCAGTTACTCGGTTAGTGAGCAGTTCTTC. As protein: CASSYSVSEQFF.

J is TRBJ1-2 and V is TRBV2, with D possibly TRBD1 on 6 matching bases. Germline-derived CDR1 and CDR2 are SNHLY and FYNNEI. The CDR3 extends over 14 amino acids. Trimming pared 6 bases from V and 4 bases from J, leaving 15 bases between. CDR3 amino acids: CASRDRRLLYGYTF. In DNA, the CDR3 is TGTGCCAGCAGAGACAGGCGCCTGCTCTATGGCTACACCTTC. The whole variable domain, filled in from reference TRBV2 and TRBJ1-2, reads EPEVTQTPSHQVTQMGQEVILRCVPISNHLYFYWYRQILGQKVEFLVSFYNNEISEKSEIFDDQFSVERPDGSNFTLKIRSTKLEDSAMYFCASRDRRLLYGYTFGSGTRLTVV.

The sample holds a few counts of this clonotype. The chain recombines TRBV29-1 with TRBJ1-1, with D perhaps matching TRBD1 (6 bases). The ends were cut back, 7 bases at V and 8 bases at J, with 20 bases in the middle. Germline CDR1 reads SQVTM; CDR2 reads ANQGSEA. This CDR3 spans 13 amino acids. CDR3 coding DNA: TGCAGCGCCCGTCGGGGCGGGGGCGCGGAAGCTTTCTTT. Translated, it gives CSARRGGGAEAFF.

About this clonotype itself: A junction end diverges from the germline sequence, so it may reflect a read error. V is TRBV4-3 and J is TRBJ2-3, with 7 bases identical to TRBD2. Germline V gives CDR1 LGHNA, CDR2 YSLEER. The CDR3 extends over 17 amino acids. The CDR3 region is CASSQEAGPLNTDTRYF. CDR3 DNA: TGCGCCAGCAGCCAAGAAGCGGGACCCCTTAACACAGATACGCGGTATTTT.

The table lists this clonotype with a few counts. The V and J genes are TRBV20-1 and TRBJ1-5; maybe TRBD1 (5 bases). The V and J ends lost 4 bases and 4 bases respectively, with 8 bases between them. The CDR3 contains 12 residues. The germline V gene encodes CDR1 DFQATT and CDR2 SNEGSKA (reference sequence). The CDR3 nucleotides are TGCAGTGCTAAGGAGGGGAATCAGCCCCAGCATTTT. Translation: CSAKEGNQPQHF.

The chain has TRBV5-1 and TRBJ2-1; tentatively, D is TRBD1 (6 bases). Trimming took off 4 bases at V and 9 bases at J, with 17 bases between the two ends. Germline V CDR1 and CDR2: SGHRS, YFSETQ. This CDR3 region has 14 residues. The CDR3 coding sequence is TGCGCCAGCAGCCTCGGACAGTCCCAAGCTGAGCAGTTCTTC. Amino acid sequence: CASSLGQSQAEQFF.

J is TRBJ2-1 and V is TRBV20-1, with 9 bases identical to TRBD1. The CDR3 extends over 14 amino acids. The germline gives CDR1 DFQATT, CDR2 SNEGSKA (reference sequence). Germline trimming cut 5 bases from V and 6 bases from J; bases unmatched to any gene: 8. CDR3 protein: CSALGQGPFNEQFF. CDR3 in DNA: TGCAGTGCTCTAGGACAGGGGCCCTTCAATGAGCAGTTCTTC.

The V gene is TRBV7-2, the J gene TRBJ2-5; possible D gene TRBD2, 5 bases. The DNA end is more similar to TRBJ2-7, so the J call may be wrong. Germline-derived CDR1 and CDR2 are SGHTA and FQGNSA. The CDR3 has 15 residues. DNA of the CDR3: TGTGCCAGCAGCTCCCCTCAAAGCGGTAGCTACGAGCAGTACTTC. It is translated as CASSSPQSGSYEQYF.

CDR3 protein: CASSTGLIPNEQFF. The CDR3 nucleotides are TGTGCCAGCAGCACCGGACTAATCCCCAATGAGCAGTTCTTC. The chain is built from TRBV7-3 and TRBJ2-1; a weak D match, TRBD2 (6 bases). The CDR3 contains 14 residues. The V and J ends lost 5 bases and 6 bases respectively, with 14 bases between them. From germline, CDR1 is SGHTA and CDR2 FQGTGA.

In DNA form, the CDR3 reads TGCGCCAGCAGCCGGGGACCTCCACCAGGTACCGGGGAGCTGTTTTTT. This translates into CASSRGPPPGTGELFF. The chain recombines TRBV5-1 with TRBJ2-2, with D perhaps given as TRBD1 or TRBD2 (5 bases each). The CDR3 has 16 residues. Trimming took off 4 bases at V and 5 bases at J, with 18 bases between the two ends. Germline V CDR1 and CDR2: SGHRS, YFSETQ.

The chain uses TRBV7-3 and TRBJ2-6; 9 nucleotides align to TRBD1. In germline, CDR1 is SGHTA, CDR2 FQGTGA. V gave up 4 bases and J gave up 0 bases; unmatched junction bases: 7. The CDR3 runs 18 residues. The CDR3 is CASSSGTGYPSGANVLTF. CDR3 coding DNA: TGTGCCAGCAGCTCCGGGACAGGGTACCCCTCTGGGGCCAACGTCCTGACTTTC.

This chain links TRBV7-2 with TRBJ1-2; D unclear. V was pared by 1 base and J by 2 bases, with 14 bases between. Germline CDR1 SGHTA, CDR2 FQGNSA. The CDR3 is 16 residues long. The CDR3 DNA sequence: TGTGCCAGCAGCTTAGAGAGGGCAGGTGGAAACTATGGCTACACCTTC. Its translation: CASSLERAGGNYGYTF.

This clonotype was detected a few times. The chain recombines TRBV29-1 with TRBJ2-7; TRBD1 agrees at 7 bases. This CDR3 comprises 12 residues. J was trimmed by 4 bases and V by 7 bases; bases with no gene match: 7. Per the germline V gene, CDR1 is SQVTM and CDR2 is ANQGSEA. The CDR3 bases are TGCAGCGCGCTCCGGGACAGTTACGAGCAGTACTTC. As protein: CSALRDSYEQYF.

The chain's CDR3 is CASEGLIAHIQYF. DNA for the CDR3: TGTGCCAGCGAAGGGTTAATTGCCCACATTCAGTACTTC. The genes are TRBV7-9 and TRBJ2-4; D remains unclear. Trimming stripped 8 bases from V and 8 bases from J, with 16 bases between. The length of the CDR3 is 13 residues. Germline V gene lookup returns CDR1 SEHNR and CDR2 FQNEAQ (reference sequence).

The chain couples TRBV6-1 to TRBJ1-2; 11 bases align to TRBD1. Looked up from germline, CDR1 is MNHNS and CDR2 is SASEGT. V trimming: 10 bases; J trimming: 5 bases; junction bases outside the gene matches: 18. The CDR3 extends over 17 amino acids. CDR3 residues: CATLRGVGQGEWYGYTF. Here the CDR3 DNA reads TGTGCCACCCTGAGAGGGGTGGGACAGGGGGAGTGGTATGGCTACACCTTC.

CDR3 sequence: CASSPQHGQGGYEQYF. The CDR3 nucleotides are TGTGCCAGCAGCCCCCAACATGGGCAGGGTGGGTACGAGCAGTACTTC. This chain joins TRBV7-2 and TRBJ2-7; weak D call: TRBD1 (5 bases). The V gene's germline CDR1 is SGHTA and CDR2 FQGNSA. With 5 bases removed from V and 4 bases from J, the gap between germline ends came to 21 bases. There are 16 residues in the CDR3.

This clonotype has only a few counts. The chain uses TRBV7-2 and TRBJ1-2; D is possibly TRBD1 (6 bases). Germline V CDR1 and CDR2: SGHTA, FQGNSA. Between the trimmed V and J ends, which lost 4 bases and 3 bases, there was a span of 12 bases. The CDR3 runs 14 residues. CDR3 coding DNA: TGTGCCAGCAGCTCCCCCGGGACACACTATGGCTACACCTTC. It translates to CASSSPGTHYGYTF.

This rearrangement joins TRBV9 to TRBJ1-2; the D is unclear. The V end lost 5 bases, the J end lost 6 bases, and 20 bases lay between the germline ends. The CDR3 loop spans 15 amino acids. Looked up from germline, CDR1 is SGDLS and CDR2 is YYNGEE. The CDR3 spells CASSPQGPFYHGYTF. DNA of the CDR3: TGTGCCAGCAGTCCCCAAGGACCCTTTTACCATGGCTACACCTTC.

This clonotype appeared a few times. The chain links TRBV18 to TRBJ1-2, with a weak D call TRBD1 (5 bases). The CDR3 consists of 12 residues. V was trimmed by 3 bases and J by 6 bases, leaving 8 bases between them. CDR1 and CDR2 (germline): KGHSH, LQKENI. CDR3 protein: CASSPRGHGYTF. Written as DNA, the CDR3 is TGTGCCAGCTCACCGAGGGGACATGGCTACACCTTC.

The V call is TRBV15, the J call TRBJ1-1; 11 bases line up with TRBD1. V shed 7 bases and J 4 bases; nucleotides not matched to a gene: 8. Germline-derived CDR1 and CDR2 are LNHNV and YYDKDF (reference sequence). The length of the CDR3 is 15 residues. CDR3 nucleotides: TGTGCCACCATGAGGATGGGGACAGGGGGCACTGAAGCTTTCTTT. Amino acid sequence: CATMRMGTGGTEAFF.

CDR3 coding DNA: TGTGCCAGCAGCCTTCGGGGGGCCGGGAGTGGCAATCAGCCCCAGCATTTT. Encoded protein: CASSLRGAGSGNQPQHF. The rearrangement joins TRBV7-8 to TRBJ1-5; D is perhaps TRBD1 (6 bases). V was shortened by 5 bases and J by 2 bases, with 19 bases between the two germline ends. CDR1 is SGHVS, CDR2 FQNEAQ, per germline. The CDR3 is 17 amino acids.